Here is one TCR beta chain with its context. Its antigen is undetermined. These data originate in a study of cytomegalovirus exposure and HLA in healthy donors. Study as a whole: Among about 380 genotyped donors, roughly 81% fell in the Caucasian-associated ancestry cluster.

Germline V gene data show CDR1 as WSHSY and CDR2 as SAAADI. The junction had 6 bases not matched to a gene; V was cut back by 7 bases and J by 7 bases. The CDR3 has 13 amino acids. Study outcomes and limitations: TCR beta V- and J-gene trimming, according to a later analysis, was linked to a missense DCLRE1C variant.

The study ran its PCR with 60 Vbeta and 13 Jbeta primers. Clones were read by immunoSEQ multiplex PCR, and TCRdb kept only the in-frame ones, dropping some. The table has 150,000 to 200,000 clones, 75% to 80% seen once. The sequenced sample consisted of PBMCs. This TCR was sampled from a woman between 45 and 65 years old in good health and CMV-seropositive. The genes are TRBV10-2 and TRBJ1-2; TRBD1 agrees at 10 bases. CDR3 DNA: TGCGCCAGCATGACCCGGGACAGGGGTGGCTACACCTTC. As protein: CASMTRDRGGYTF.